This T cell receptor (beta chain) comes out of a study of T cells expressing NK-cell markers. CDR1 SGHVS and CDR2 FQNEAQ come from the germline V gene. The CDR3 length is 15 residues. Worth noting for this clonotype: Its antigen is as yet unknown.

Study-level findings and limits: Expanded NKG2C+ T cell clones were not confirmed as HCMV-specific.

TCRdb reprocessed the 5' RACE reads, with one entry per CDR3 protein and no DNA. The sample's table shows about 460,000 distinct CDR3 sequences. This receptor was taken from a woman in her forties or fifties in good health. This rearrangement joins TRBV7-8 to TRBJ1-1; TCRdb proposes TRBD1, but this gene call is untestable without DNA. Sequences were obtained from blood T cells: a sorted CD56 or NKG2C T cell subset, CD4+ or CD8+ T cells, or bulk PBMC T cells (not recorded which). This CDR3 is CASSWGQGARTEAFF.